What follows are 30 T cell receptor beta chains derived from one specimen sequenced in a study of cytomegalovirus exposure and HLA in healthy donors. The PCR ran on 60 Vbeta and 13 Jbeta primers. Data came from immunoSEQ multiplex PCR; TCRdb stores just in-frame clones and leaves some out. The sample consists of 50,000 to 60,000 clones, 73% of them appearing once. Specimen: PBMCs. Receptors were obtained from a young man in good health and CMV-seronegative.

The V and J genes are TRBV19 and TRBJ2-3; 7 bases are a match to TRBD1. V was clipped by 5 bases and J by 12 bases; unmatched bases: 8. CDR3 size: 12 residues. Per the germline V gene, CDR1 is LNHDA and CDR2 is SQIVND (reference sequence). CDR3 protein: CASSPDGTVQYF. CDR3 in DNA: TGTGCCAGTAGTCCTGATGGGACAGTTCAGTATTTT.

This chain uses TRBV28 with TRBJ2-7; D remains ambiguous. CDR3 length: 15 residues. Trimming left V 2 bases short and J 0 bases short, with 11 bases between. Germline-derived CDR1 and CDR2 are MDHEN and SYDVKM. CDR3 nucleotide sequence: TGTGCCAGCAGTTTAGAGACCACTAACTCCTACGAGCAGTACTTC. Translated, it gives CASSLETTNSYEQYF. Full variable domain (rest looked up from reference TRBV28 and TRBJ2-7): DVKVTQSSRYLVKRTGEKVFLECVQDMDHENMFWYRQDPGLGLRLIYFSYDVKMKEKGDIPEGYSVSREKKERFSLILESASTNQTSMYLCASSLETTNSYEQYFGPGTRLTVT.

The rearrangement joins TRBV9 to TRBJ2-5, with a tentative D call TRBD1 (6 bases). Germline CDR1 and CDR2: SGDLS and YYNGEE. The CDR3 is made up of 15 amino acids. The V end lost 3 bases, the J end lost 1 base, and 13 bases lay between the germline ends. The DNA of the CDR3 is TGTGCCAGCAGCGCCTTCGGACAGTCCCAAGAGACCCAGTACTTC. Amino acids: CASSAFGQSQETQYF.

This chain joins TRBV30 and TRBJ1-4; D is unresolved. Germline V CDR1 and CDR2: GTSNPN, SVGIG (reference sequence). V lost 0 bases and J lost 7, with 9 bases in between. CDR3 length: 13 amino acids. The CDR3 DNA sequence: TGTGCCTGGAGTGTACAGTCCGGTGAAAAACTGTTTTTT. It codes for CAWSVQSGEKLFF.

V and J are TRBV28 and TRBJ2-7; weak D call: TRBD1 (5 bases). The CDR3 length is 16 residues. Germline V gene data show CDR1 as MDHEN and CDR2 as SYDVKM. Trimming removed 5 bases from V and 0 bases from J, with 17 bases in between. CDR3 amino acids: CASSLRIGQGSYEQYF. CDR3 bases: TGTGCCAGCAGTCTGCGAATAGGGCAGGGCTCCTACGAGCAGTACTTC.

The rearrangement joins TRBV19 to TRBJ2-7; tentative D call: TRBD2 (6 bases). The CDR3 extends over 15 amino acids. V was shortened by 7 bases and J by 2 bases, with 18 bases between the two germline ends. The V gene's germline CDR1 is LNHDA and CDR2 SQIVND (reference sequence). As DNA, the CDR3 is TGTGCCAGTACCACCGGGCGGGGCGCCACCTACGAGCAGTACTTC. This codes for CASTTGRGATYEQYF.

The chain couples TRBV13 to TRBJ2-3; 8 bases match TRBD2. CDR1 and CDR2 from the germline V gene are PRHDT and FYEKMQ (reference sequence). V was pared by 5 bases and J by 7 bases, with 8 bases of the junction left unmatched. The CDR3 extends over 14 amino acids. The CDR3 is CASSPGLDQNTQYF. CDR3 DNA: TGTGCCAGCAGCCCGGGACTAGATCAAAATACGCAGTATTTT.

This chain links TRBV5-1 with TRBJ1-2; no clear D gene. The CDR3 is made up of 12 amino acids. The germline gives CDR1 SGHRS, CDR2 YFSETQ. Trimming removed 2 bases from V and 8 bases from J, with 10 bases in between. CDR3 loop: CASSFGGGGYTF. CDR3 in DNA: TGCGCCAGCAGCTTCGGAGGAGGAGGCTACACCTTC.

J is TRBJ2-5 and V is TRBV5-1, with D possibly matching TRBD2 (6 bases). CDR1 is SGHRS, CDR2 YFSETQ, per germline. Trimming left V 2 bases short and J 2 bases short, with 10 bases between. The CDR3 has 14 residues. The CDR3: CASSLLADQETQYF. The CDR3 nucleotides read TGCGCCAGCAGCTTATTAGCGGATCAAGAGACCCAGTACTTC.

This clone was counted between two and nine times. For the CDR3, the DNA is TGTGCCAGCAGTCACAGGGGGCAGAGGAGCGCTGAAGCTTTCTTT. Protein product: CASSHRGQRSAEAFF. The genes are TRBV28 and TRBJ1-1; 9 bases fit TRBD1. Unmatched junction bases numbered 10, after V lost 5 bases and J lost 6 bases. Per the germline V gene, CDR1 is MDHEN and CDR2 is SYDVKM. The CDR3 is 15 amino acids.

This clone was seen once. The J gene is TRBJ2-1, the V gene TRBV5-4, with 10 positions matching TRBD2. The CDR3 runs to 17 residues. Trimming took 1 base from V and 1 from J; bases not matched to a gene: 5. CDR1 is SGHNT and CDR2 is YYREEE in the germline V gene (reference sequence). CDR3 amino acids: CASSLPRAGGSYNEQFF. The CDR3 DNA reads as TGTGCCAGCAGCTTGCCCAGAGCGGGAGGGTCCTACAATGAGCAGTTCTTC.

V is TRBV7-2 and J is TRBJ1-3; a possible D gene is TRBD1 (5 bases). Germline lookup yields CDR1 SGHTA and CDR2 FQGNSA. Trimming took 1 base from V and 4 from J, leaving 17 bases between them. The CDR3 runs to 17 residues. CDR3 sequence reads: CASSLVGRKDAGNTIYF. CDR3 nucleotides: TGTGCCAGCAGCTTAGTGGGGCGTAAGGACGCGGGAAACACCATATATTTT. Combining the CDR3 with reference TRBV7-2 and TRBJ1-3 gives the whole variable domain GAGVSQSPSNKVTEKGKDVELRCDPISGHTALYWYRQSLGQGLEFLIYFQGNSAPDKSGLPSDRFSAERTGGSVSTLTIQRTQQEDSAVYLCASSLVGRKDAGNTIYFGEGSWLTVV.

This clone was found a few times. The chain has TRBV23-1 and TRBJ1-2; D remains ambiguous. TRBV23-1 is reported as an ORF; its role is uncertain. The V and J ends lost 8 bases and 3 bases respectively, with 16 bases between them. CDR3 length: 14 residues. For the CDR3, the DNA is TGCGCCAGCGTTCATCCGGTCCGGGACTATGGCTACACCTTC. It translates to CASVHPVRDYGYTF.

The chain is built from TRBV5-4 and TRBJ2-2; the D gene is possibly TRBD1 (6 bases). This CDR3 is 14 amino acids long. The germline V and J ends were trimmed by 4 bases and 4 bases, with 11 bases remaining between them. The V gene's germline CDR1 is SGHNT and CDR2 YYREEE (reference sequence). In DNA, the CDR3 is TGTGCCAGCAGCCGGACAGTTTTCACCGGGGAGCTGTTTTTT. Its protein is CASSRTVFTGELFF.

The chain joins TRBV29-1 to TRBJ2-3; no reliable D call. The V gene lost 4 bases and the J gene lost 0 bases, with 5 bases spanning the gap. The CDR3 has 12 residues. The germline V gene encodes CDR1 SQVTM and CDR2 ANQGSEA. The CDR3 is CSVGVSTDTQYF. As DNA, the CDR3 is TGCAGCGTTGGAGTAAGCACAGATACGCAGTATTTT.

The chain joins TRBV28 to TRBJ2-5; 8 bases match TRBD2. V trimming: 2 bases; J trimming: 5 bases; junction bases outside the gene matches: 4. Per germline, CDR1 MDHEN and CDR2 SYDVKM. The CDR3 loop spans 14 amino acids. CDR3 DNA: TGTGCCAGCAGTTTAAGCGGGAGCGGGGAGACCCAGTACTTC. Translated: CASSLSGSGETQYF.

J is TRBJ2-7 and V is TRBV7-9, with TRBD1 matching 9 bases. Germline CDR1 SEHNR, CDR2 FQNEAQ (reference sequence). V trimming: 5 bases; J trimming: 2 bases; junction bases outside the gene matches: 10. CDR3 length equals 16 residues. In nucleotides, the CDR3 is TGTGCCAGCAGCCCCTACCGGGACAGGGCTGCCTACGAGCAGTACTTC. Its translation: CASSPYRDRAAYEQYF.

A single count supports this clone. V and J are TRBV7-9 and TRBJ2-3; 8 bases align to TRBD2. Trimming cost V 4 bases and J 4 bases; bases outside gene matches: 7. Per germline, CDR1 SEHNR and CDR2 FQNEAQ (reference sequence). The CDR3 extends over 15 amino acids. CDR3 nucleotide sequence: TGTGCCAGCAGCTCCCAGACTAGCGTGGCAGATACGCAGTATTTT. This encodes CASSSQTSVADTQYF.

The gene calls are TRBV7-9 and TRBJ2-2, with 12 positions matching TRBD2. The CDR3 spans 15 residues. Germline trimming cut 5 bases from V and 4 bases from J; bases unmatched to any gene: 2. The germline V gene has CDR1 SEHNR and CDR2 FQNEAQ (reference sequence). This chain's CDR3 is CASSPSGRVTGELFF. The CDR3, as DNA: TGTGCCAGCAGCCCTAGCGGGAGGGTCACCGGGGAGCTGTTTTTT.

This chain connects TRBV7-9 to TRBJ2-1, with 12 bases aligning to TRBD2. Germline loops: CDR1 SEHNR, CDR2 FQNEAQ (reference sequence). The junction had 7 bases not matched to a gene; V was cut back by 5 bases and J by 8 bases. The CDR3 has 15 amino acids. The CDR3 nucleotides are TGTGCCAGCAGCCGCGGACTAGCGGGGAACTATGAGCAGTTCTTC. Its translation: CASSRGLAGNYEQFF. Supplemented by reference TRBV7-9 and TRBJ2-1, the full variable domain reads DTGVSQNPRHKITKRGQNVTFRCDPISEHNRLYWYRQTLGQGPEFLTYFQNEAQLEKSRLLSDRFSAERPKGSFSTLEIQRTEQGDSAMYLCASSRGLAGNYEQFFGPGTRLTVL.

As DNA, the CDR3 is TGTGCCAGCAGTTCCCCCCGCTACAGGGGCGGTGGCTACACCTTC. Amino acids: CASSSPRYRGGGYTF. The J gene is TRBJ1-2, the V gene TRBV28, with 7 bases that match TRBD1. The V gene's germline CDR1 is MDHEN and CDR2 SYDVKM. The CDR3 totals 15 residues. V lost 4 bases and J lost 7; bases outside the gene matches: 12.

This chain joins TRBV7-2 and TRBJ2-2; TRBD1 aligns across 9 bases. This CDR3 has 14 residues. The V segment lost 5 bases and the J segment 7 bases; nucleotides outside the gene matches: 5. Germline lookup yields CDR1 SGHTA and CDR2 FQGNSA. CDR3 residues: CASSQQGADGELFF. In DNA, the CDR3 is TGTGCCAGCAGCCAACAGGGGGCGGACGGGGAGCTGTTTTTT.

This clone was seen a few times. V usage is TRBV5-1 and J usage is TRBJ1-4, with D possibly matching TRBD1 (6 bases). The CDR3 has 14 amino acids. Germline V gene lookup returns CDR1 SGHRS and CDR2 YFSETQ. Trimming cost V 4 bases and J 4 bases, with 11 bases left between them. CDR3 residues: CASSKGQDNEKLFF. DNA for the CDR3: TGCGCCAGCAGCAAGGGACAAGATAATGAAAAACTGTTTTTT.

This clone has a handful of counts. The chain employs TRBV11-2 and TRBJ2-1; D is unclear. The V end was cut by 0 bases, the J end by 5 bases, with 8 bases between. The CDR3 extends over 14 amino acids. Germline loops: CDR1 SGHAT, CDR2 FQNNGV. The CDR3 reads CASSLDRRDNEQFF. The CDR3 DNA follows: TGTGCCAGCAGCTTAGATCGACGGGACAATGAGCAGTTCTTC. Looking up the rest from reference TRBV11-2 and TRBJ2-1 gives the full variable domain: EAGVAQSPRYKIIEKRQSVAFWCNPISGHATLYWYQQILGQGPKLLIQFQNNGVVDDSQLPKDRFSAERLKGVDSTLKIQPAKLEDSAVYLCASSLDRRDNEQFFGPGTRLTVL.

The V call is TRBV5-6, the J call TRBJ2-7; 14 nucleotides agree with TRBD2. This CDR3 is built from 16 residues. The V segment lost 0 bases and the J segment 4 bases; nucleotides outside the gene matches: 3. The germline CDR1 and CDR2 sequences are SGHDT and YYEEEE. The CDR3 DNA reads TGTGCCAGCAGCTTGGTGGGACTAGCGGGAGATTACGAGCAGTACTTC. Translating gives CASSLVGLAGDYEQYF. The full variable domain, in which reference TRBV5-6 and TRBJ2-7 provide the parts outside the CDR3, is DAGVTQSPTHLIKTRGQQVTLRCSPKSGHDTVSWYQQALGQGPQFIFQYYEEEERQRGNFPDRFSGHQFPNYSSELNVNALLLGDSALYLCASSLVGLAGDYEQYFGPGTRLTVT.

This clone was seen more than once but under ten times. V gene TRBV6-5 combines with J gene TRBJ2-7; 9 bases are a match to TRBD1. In germline, CDR1 is MNHEY, CDR2 SVGAGI. J gave up 5 bases and V 5 bases, and 7 bases lay outside the gene matches. This CDR3 has 14 amino acids. In nucleotides, the CDR3 is TGTGCCAGCAGTGGGGACAGGGTAAGAAACGAGCAGTACTTC. It codes for CASSGDRVRNEQYF.

This clone was counted only a few times. Here the CDR3 reads CASSQDGSLGQPQHF. The CDR3 DNA is TGCGCCAGCAGCCAAGACGGGTCTCTAGGACAGCCCCAGCATTTT. This chain uses TRBV4-3 with TRBJ1-5; no reliable D call. The CDR3 runs to 15 residues. V was pared by 0 bases and J by 7 bases, with 13 bases between. Germline CDR1 LGHNA, CDR2 YSLEER.

This clone was seen more than once but under ten times. The chain joins TRBV30 to TRBJ2-7; 8 bases line up with TRBD1. The V gene's germline CDR1 is GTSNPN and CDR2 SVGIG (reference sequence). Trimming at V came to 1 base and at J to 1 base, leaving 9 bases not matched to a gene. There are 16 residues in the CDR3. The CDR3 loop is CAWSDPPGTGSYEQYF. As DNA, the CDR3 is TGTGCCTGGAGTGACCCTCCCGGGACAGGTTCCTACGAGCAGTACTTC.

The rearrangement links TRBV28 to TRBJ1-6; D not resolved. There are 13 residues in the CDR3. CDR1 is MDHEN, CDR2 SYDVKM, per germline. The V end lost 5 bases, the J end lost 10 bases, and 12 bases lay between the germline ends. The CDR3 region is CASSIHPGSPLHF. As DNA, the CDR3 is TGTGCCAGCAGTATCCATCCGGGATCACCCCTCCACTTT. Full variable domain (outside the CDR3, taken from reference TRBV28 and TRBJ1-6): DVKVTQSSRYLVKRTGEKVFLECVQDMDHENMFWYRQDPGLGLRLIYFSYDVKMKEKGDIPEGYSVSREKKERFSLILESASTNQTSMYLCASSIHPGSPLHFGNGTRLTVT.

The chain carries TRBV15 and TRBJ1-6, with a possible D match to TRBD1 (5 bases). CDR3 size: 13 residues. The germline V gene encodes CDR1 LNHNV and CDR2 YYDKDF (reference sequence). V lost 3 bases, J lost 14 bases, and 14 bases lay in between. The CDR3 is CATSSGRKGALHF. Here the CDR3 DNA reads TGTGCCACCAGCAGCGGGAGGAAAGGGGCCCTCCACTTT.